A single sample is the source of the 4 T cell receptor beta chains below, sequenced in a study of shared clonotypes between healthy human individuals. Data came from immunoSEQ multiplex PCR; TCRdb stores just in-frame clones and leaves some out. The table shows approximately 980,000 clones, with approximately 76% occurring only once. The sequencing input was memory CD4+ T cells sorted from blood. Indicated subset: CD45RA-negative fraction. The receptors originated from a man aged 18 to 30 in good health.

The chain links TRBV5-5 to TRBJ2-7, with D tentatively TRBD1 (6 bases). Per the germline V gene, CDR1 is SGHKS and CDR2 is YYEKEE (reference sequence). The V and J ends lost 0 bases and 0 bases respectively, with 13 bases between them. There are 16 residues in the CDR3. The CDR3 DNA reads TGTGCCAGCAGCTTGGAGTGGGGGCAAAGCTCCTACGAGCAGTACTTC. This translates into CASSLEWGQSSYEQYF.

This chain joins TRBV28 and TRBJ2-7, with 8 bases matching TRBD2. This CDR3 comprises 15 residues. Unmatched junction bases numbered 6, after V lost 5 bases and J lost 0 bases. Germline V gene data show CDR1 as MDHEN and CDR2 as SYDVKM. Here the CDR3 DNA reads TGTGCCAGCAGTCCCCCGGCGGGGGGCTCCTACGAGCAGTACTTC. This translates into CASSPPAGGSYEQYF.

V is TRBV5-1 and J is TRBJ2-2, with 7 bases lining up with TRBD2. This CDR3 is 14 amino acids long. The germline V gene has CDR1 SGHRS and CDR2 YFSETQ. With 4 bases clipped from V and 6 bases from J, the junction kept 6 bases outside the gene matches. CDR3 in DNA: TGCGCCAGCAGCGCGGCGGGGGACGCCGGGGAGCTGTTTTTT. Translated: CASSAAGDAGELFF. The whole variable domain, remainder taken from reference TRBV5-1 and TRBJ2-2, is KAGVTQTPRYLIKTRGQQVTLSCSPISGHRSVSWYQQTPGQGLQFLFEYFSETQRNKGNFPGRFSGRQFSNSRSEMNVSTLELGDSALYLCASSAAGDAGELFFGEGSRLTVL.

Comments on this clone: Other DNA sequences in the sample encode the same CDR3. The chain is built from TRBV18 and TRBJ2-5; D is uncertain. From germline, CDR1 is KGHSH and CDR2 LQKENI. V lost 3 bases and J lost 1, with 9 bases in between. The CDR3 has 14 residues. CDR3 sequence reads: CASSPGQTQETQYF. The CDR3 nucleotides are TGTGCCAGCTCACCCGGCCAGACCCAAGAGACCCAGTACTTC.